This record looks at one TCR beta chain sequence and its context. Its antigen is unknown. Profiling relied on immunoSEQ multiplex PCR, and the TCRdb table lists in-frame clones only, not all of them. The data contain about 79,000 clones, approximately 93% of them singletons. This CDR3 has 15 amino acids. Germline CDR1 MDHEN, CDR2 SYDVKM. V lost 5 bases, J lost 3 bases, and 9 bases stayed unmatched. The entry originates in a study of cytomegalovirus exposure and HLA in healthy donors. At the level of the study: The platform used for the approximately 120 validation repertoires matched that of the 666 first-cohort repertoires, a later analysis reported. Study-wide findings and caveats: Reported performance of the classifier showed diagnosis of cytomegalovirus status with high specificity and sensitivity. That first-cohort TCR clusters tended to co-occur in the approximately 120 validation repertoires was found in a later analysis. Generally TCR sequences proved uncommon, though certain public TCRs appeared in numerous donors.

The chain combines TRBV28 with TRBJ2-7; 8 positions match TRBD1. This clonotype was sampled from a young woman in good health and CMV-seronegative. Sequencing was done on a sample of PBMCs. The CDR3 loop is CASSQMGQENYEQYF. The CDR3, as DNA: TGTGCCAGCAGTCAAATGGGACAGGAGAACTACGAGCAGTACTTC.